This TCR beta chain is from a study of early T cells in non-severe SARS-CoV-2 infection. This clonotype occurred a few times. Germline loops: CDR1 SEHNR, CDR2 FQNEAQ (reference sequence). V was cut by 1 base and J by 7 bases, with 16 bases left in between. The CDR3 length is 16 residues. Unique molecular identifiers were added to individual cDNA molecules. TCRdb independently ran MiXCR on the 5' RACE reads; one entry per CDR3 protein. The repertoire holds tens of thousands of distinct CDR3 sequences, under 7% seen once, with about 5.5% in the top ten. The material sequenced was whole blood. The chain has TRBV7-9 and TRBJ1-4; no definite D call. This TCR derives from an adult who was a healthcare worker with PCR-confirmed SARS-CoV-2 infection or an uninfected control (not recorded which). The CDR3 sequence is CASSLESPLASEKLFF. DNA for the CDR3: TGTGCCAGCAGCTTAGAAAGCCCCCTCGCGTCTGAAAAACTGTTTTTT.